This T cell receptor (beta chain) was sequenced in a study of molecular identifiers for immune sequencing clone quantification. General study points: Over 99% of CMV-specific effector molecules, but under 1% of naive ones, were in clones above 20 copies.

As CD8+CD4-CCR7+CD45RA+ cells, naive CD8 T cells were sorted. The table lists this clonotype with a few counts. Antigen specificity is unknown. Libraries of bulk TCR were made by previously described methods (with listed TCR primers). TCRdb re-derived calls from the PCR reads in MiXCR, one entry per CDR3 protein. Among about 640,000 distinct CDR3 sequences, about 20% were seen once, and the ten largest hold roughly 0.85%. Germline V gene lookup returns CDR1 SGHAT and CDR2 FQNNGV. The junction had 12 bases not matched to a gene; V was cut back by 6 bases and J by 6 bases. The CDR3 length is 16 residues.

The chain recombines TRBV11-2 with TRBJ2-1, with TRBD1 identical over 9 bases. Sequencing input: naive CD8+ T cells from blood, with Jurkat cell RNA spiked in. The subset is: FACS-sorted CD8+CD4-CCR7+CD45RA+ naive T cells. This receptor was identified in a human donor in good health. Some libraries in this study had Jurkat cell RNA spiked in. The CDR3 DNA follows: TGTGCCAGCAGTAAACCCCGGGACAGGGTAGGCAATGAGCAGTTCTTC. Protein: CASSKPRDRVGNEQFF. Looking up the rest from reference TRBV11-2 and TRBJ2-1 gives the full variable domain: EAGVAQSPRYKIIEKRQSVAFWCNPISGHATLYWYQQILGQGPKLLIQFQNNGVVDDSQLPKDRFSAERLKGVDSTLKIQPAKLEDSAVYLCASSKPRDRVGNEQFFGPGTRLTVL.